This T cell receptor beta chain appears in the sequencing data of a study of technical replicates of blood from a few donors. This CDR3 spans 14 amino acids. The ends lost 6 bases at V and 5 bases at J; junction bases unmatched: 10. Germline CDR1 is SGHRS and CDR2 is YFSETQ. In this sample, this clone turned up once. The assay was immunoSEQ multiplex PCR, and TCRdb's table has in-frame clones only and misses some. This sample carries 60,000 to 90,000 clones, over 95% of them seen once, and the ten largest clones take 0.2% to 0.3%. The specimen sequenced was T cells isolated from PBMCs. The rearrangement links TRBV5-1 to TRBJ2-5; 7 nucleotides match TRBD2. The TCR sequence derives from a human donor in good health. Here the CDR3 DNA reads TGCGCCAGCACCGGAGGGAGGGTGGGGGAGACCCAGTACTTC. The encoded protein is CASTGGRVGETQYF.